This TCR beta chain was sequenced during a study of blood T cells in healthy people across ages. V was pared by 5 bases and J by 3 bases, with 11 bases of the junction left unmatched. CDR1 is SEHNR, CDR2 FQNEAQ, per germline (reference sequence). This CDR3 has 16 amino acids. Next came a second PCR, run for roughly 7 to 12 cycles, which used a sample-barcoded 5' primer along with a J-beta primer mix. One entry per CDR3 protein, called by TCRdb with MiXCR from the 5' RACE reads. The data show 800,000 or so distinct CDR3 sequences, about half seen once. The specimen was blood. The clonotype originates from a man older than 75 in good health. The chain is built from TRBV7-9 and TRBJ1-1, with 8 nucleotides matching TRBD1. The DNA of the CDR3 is TGTGCCAGCAGCCAACCAGCACAGGGGGGGTACACTGAAGCTTTCTTT. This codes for CASSQPAQGGYTEAFF.